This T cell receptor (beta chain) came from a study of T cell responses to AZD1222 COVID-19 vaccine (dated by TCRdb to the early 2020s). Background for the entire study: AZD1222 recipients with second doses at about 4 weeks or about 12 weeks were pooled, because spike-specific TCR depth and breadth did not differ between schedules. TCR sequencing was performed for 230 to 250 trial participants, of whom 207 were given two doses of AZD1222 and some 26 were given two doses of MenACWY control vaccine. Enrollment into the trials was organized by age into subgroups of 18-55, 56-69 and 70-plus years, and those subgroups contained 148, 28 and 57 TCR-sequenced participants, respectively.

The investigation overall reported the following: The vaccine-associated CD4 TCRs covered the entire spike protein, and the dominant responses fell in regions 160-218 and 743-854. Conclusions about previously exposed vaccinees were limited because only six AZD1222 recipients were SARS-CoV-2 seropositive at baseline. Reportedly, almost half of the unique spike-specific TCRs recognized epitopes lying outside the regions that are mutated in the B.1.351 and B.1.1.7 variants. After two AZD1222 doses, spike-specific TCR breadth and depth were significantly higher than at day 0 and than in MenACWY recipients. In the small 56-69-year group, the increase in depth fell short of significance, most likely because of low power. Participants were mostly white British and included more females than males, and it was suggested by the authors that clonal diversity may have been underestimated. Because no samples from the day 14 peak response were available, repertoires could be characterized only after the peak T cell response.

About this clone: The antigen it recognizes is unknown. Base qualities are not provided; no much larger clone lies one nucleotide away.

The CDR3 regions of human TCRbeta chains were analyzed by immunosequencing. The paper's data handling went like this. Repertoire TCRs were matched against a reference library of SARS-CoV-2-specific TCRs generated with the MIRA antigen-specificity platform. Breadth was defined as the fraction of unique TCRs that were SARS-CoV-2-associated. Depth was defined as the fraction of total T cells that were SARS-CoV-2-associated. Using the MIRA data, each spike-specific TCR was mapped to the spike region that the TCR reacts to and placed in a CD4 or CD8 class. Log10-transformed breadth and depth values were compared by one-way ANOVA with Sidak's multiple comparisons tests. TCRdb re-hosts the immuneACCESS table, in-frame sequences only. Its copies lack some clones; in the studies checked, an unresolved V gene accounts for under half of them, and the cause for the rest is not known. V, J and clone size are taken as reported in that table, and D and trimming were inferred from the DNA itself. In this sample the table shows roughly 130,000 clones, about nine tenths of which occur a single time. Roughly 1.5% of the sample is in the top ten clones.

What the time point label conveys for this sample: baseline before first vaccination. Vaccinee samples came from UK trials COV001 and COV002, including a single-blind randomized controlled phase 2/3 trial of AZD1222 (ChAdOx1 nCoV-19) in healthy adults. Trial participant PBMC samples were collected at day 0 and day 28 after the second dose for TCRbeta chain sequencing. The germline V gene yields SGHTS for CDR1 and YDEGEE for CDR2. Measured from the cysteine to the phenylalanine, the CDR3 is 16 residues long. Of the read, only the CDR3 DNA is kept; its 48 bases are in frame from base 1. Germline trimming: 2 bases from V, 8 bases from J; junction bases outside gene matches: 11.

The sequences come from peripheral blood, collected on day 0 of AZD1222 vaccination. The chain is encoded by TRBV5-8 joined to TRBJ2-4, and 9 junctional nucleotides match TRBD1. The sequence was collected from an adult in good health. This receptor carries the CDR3 CASSFKTGTGWYIQYF. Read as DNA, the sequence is TGTGCCAGCAGCTTTAAAACCGGGACAGGGTGGTACATTCAGTACTTC.